Included here is one TCR beta chain sequence, with context. Its antigen is not known. The data derive from a study of shared clonotypes between healthy human individuals. Study-level findings and limits: Estimated clonotype richness was generally higher in naive than memory subsets. Incompleteness in sorted-subset sequencing, despite large depth, was shown by rarefaction.

Profiling relied on immunoSEQ multiplex PCR, and the TCRdb table lists in-frame clones only, not all of them. The sample consists of roughly 2.2 million clones, approximately 95% of them appearing once. Donors, healthy HIV-negative adults, lacked recent acute infections or vaccinations. V lost 3 bases, J lost 6 bases, and 5 bases stayed unmatched. The CDR3 length is 15 residues. Germline lookup yields CDR1 SGHKS and CDR2 YYEKEE (reference sequence). This chain links TRBV5-5 with TRBJ2-2, with TRBD1 identical over 10 bases. This clonotype was obtained from a man aged 18 to 30 in good health. Some clones in this sample may be carry-over from other donors' samples. Material for sequencing was naive CD4+ T cells from PBMCs. Indicated subset: CD45RA+ positively selected. DNA for the CDR3: TGTGCCAGCAGCTCGGGACAGGGGCGGGCCGGGGAGCTGTTTTTT. Protein sequence: CASSSGQGRAGELFF.